The 17 T cell receptor beta chains reported below all come from one sample, sequenced in a study of blood T cell repertoires in COVID-19 (dated by TCRdb to about 2020). The library was prepared using the immunoSEQ multiplex PCR assay. This immuneACCESS table, as held by TCRdb, lists in-frame sequences with V and J called but not all clones. Of the missing ones, under half trace to an unresolved V gene in checked studies; the others have no known cause. In all, the sample holds some 170,000 clones, and around 80% of those were seen once. The ten largest make up approximately 18% of the sample. Sequencing used peripheral blood. Receptor source: a woman of 80 years or more with acute or convalescent COVID-19.

This clone was counted a few times. CDR3 sequence reads: CASSLSTGELFF. The CDR3 region has the DNA TGTGCCAGCAGCCTAAGCACCGGGGAGCTGTTTTTT. This chain joins TRBV7-9 and TRBJ2-2; the D is unclear. The V gene's germline CDR1 is SEHNR and CDR2 FQNEAQ (reference sequence). V gave up 5 bases and J gave up 4 bases, with 5 bases separating them. This CDR3 spans 12 amino acids.

Points on this clone: At the DNA level, this CDR3 is encoded by other sequences in the same sample as well. The CDR3 sequence is CASSPGTGNQPQHF. DNA of the CDR3: TGTGCCAGCTCACCAGGGACAGGGAATCAGCCCCAGCATTTT. This sequence joins TRBV18 and TRBJ1-5; 9 bases agree with TRBD1. Germline assignment: CDR1 KGHSH and CDR2 LQKENI. The CDR3 length is 14 residues. J was trimmed by 4 bases and V by 2 bases; bases with no gene match: 0. Variable domain in full (rest from reference TRBV18 and TRBJ1-5): NAGVMQNPRHLVRRRGQEARLRCSPMKGHSHVYWYRQLPEEGLKFMVYLQKENIIDESGMPKERFSAEFPKEGPSILRIQQVVRGDSAAYFCASSPGTGNQPQHFGDGTRLSIL.

The chain couples TRBV18 to TRBJ2-7, with TRBD2 matching over 10 bases. This CDR3 spans 13 amino acids. V shed 5 bases, J shed 5 bases, and the junction held 3 bases outside the gene matches. From germline, CDR1 is KGHSH and CDR2 LQKENI. In DNA form, the CDR3 reads TGTGCCAGCTCATCTCTAGCGGGAGACGAGCAGTACTTC. It codes for CASSSLAGDEQYF.

V usage is TRBV2 and J usage is TRBJ2-7; TRBD1 agrees at 7 bases. V dropped 5 bases and J dropped 6; count of bases not matched to a gene: 4. CDR3 length equals 12 residues. CDR1 is SNHLY and CDR2 is FYNNEI in the germline V gene. CDR3 bases: TGTGCCAGCAGTTATGACAGGGCCGAGCAGTACTTC. The encoded protein is CASSYDRAEQYF.

Written as DNA, the CDR3 is TGCGCCAGCAGCATACCAACTACCGGACTAGCGGGAGGTTACCAAGAGACCCAGTACTTC. Protein product: CASSIPTTGLAGGYQETQYF. The chain has TRBV5-1 and TRBJ2-5, with TRBD2 matching over 14 bases. The junction had 14 bases not matched to a gene; V was cut back by 4 bases and J by 0 bases. Germline V gene data show CDR1 as SGHRS and CDR2 as YFSETQ. This CDR3 has 20 residues.

This clone was seen only a few times. The V and J genes are TRBV6-2 or TRBV6-3 and TRBJ2-5, with D unclear. CDR3 size: 13 residues. Trimming removed 2 bases from V and 0 bases from J, with 4 bases in between. The germline V gene encodes CDR1 MNHEY and CDR2 SVGEGT. The CDR3: CASSYGNQETQYF. CDR3 DNA sequence: TGTGCCAGCAGTTACGGCAACCAAGAGACCCAGTACTTC.

This clone was recorded once. In DNA form, the CDR3 reads TGTGCCGAGGGACTAGCGGCCGCCAGGGAGCAGTACTTC. Protein product: CAEGLAAAREQYF. This chain connects TRBV10-3 to TRBJ2-7; 11 bases fit TRBD2. Trimming took 11 bases from V and 7 from J; bases not matched to a gene: 10. This CDR3 comprises 13 residues. Germline V gene data show CDR1 as ENHRY and CDR2 as SYGVKD.

The rearrangement joins TRBV6-2 or TRBV6-3 to TRBJ2-1; D possibly corresponds to TRBD1 (6 bases). Per the germline V gene, CDR1 is MNHEY and CDR2 is SVGEGT. Trimming took off 0 bases at V and 4 bases at J, with 10 bases between the two ends. This CDR3 is 15 amino acids long. CDR3 loop: CASSYSQGSYNEQFF. As DNA, the CDR3 is TGTGCCAGCAGTTACTCTCAGGGGTCATACAATGAGCAGTTCTTC.

The chain joins TRBV9 to TRBJ1-4; tentative D call: TRBD1 (5 bases). CDR3 size: 15 residues. V was trimmed by 0 bases and J by 3 bases, leaving 9 bases between them. Germline V gives CDR1 SGDLS, CDR2 YYNGEE. The CDR3 region is CASSVVGASNEKLFF. CDR3 DNA sequence: TGTGCCAGCAGCGTAGTAGGGGCCTCTAATGAAAAACTGTTTTTT.

The rearrangement joins TRBV2 to TRBJ2-1; 7 bases align to TRBD2. Germline V gene lookup returns CDR1 SNHLY and CDR2 FYNNEI. This CDR3 has 12 amino acids. J gave up 6 bases and V 10 bases, and 6 bases lay outside the gene matches. The CDR3 is CANGLAVNEQFF. The CDR3 DNA sequence: TGTGCCAACGGCCTAGCGGTCAATGAGCAGTTCTTC.

Points on this clone: Relative to the germline gene, one junction end is altered; a read error may explain this. V usage is TRBV3-1 (or the pseudogene TRBV3-2) and J usage is TRBJ2-5, with D maybe TRBD1 (6 bases). In germline, CDR1 is LGHDT, CDR2 YNNKEL (reference sequence). There are 13 residues in the CDR3. Here the CDR3 reads CASSPYREETQYF. CDR3 DNA sequence: TGTGCCAGCAGCCCCTACAGGGAAGAAACCCAGTACTTC.

As DNA, the CDR3 is TGTGCCAGCAGCCTAGCTAGGGAGCTGTTTTTT. Encoded protein: CASSLARELFF. The V call is TRBV2, the J call TRBJ2-2, with D possibly matching TRBD2 (5 bases). The CDR3 loop spans 11 amino acids. Trimming pared 6 bases from V and 9 bases from J, leaving 8 bases between. In germline, CDR1 is SNHLY, CDR2 FYNNEI.

This clone was found a few times. This chain connects TRBV19 to TRBJ2-1; 12 bases agree with TRBD2. Looked up from germline, CDR1 is LNHDA and CDR2 is SQIVND (reference sequence). V was pared by 10 bases and J by 1 base, with 5 bases of the junction left unmatched. This CDR3 has 15 amino acids. The CDR3 DNA reads as TGTGCCACTACTACTAGCGGGGGGTCCTACAATGAGCAGTTCTTC. Protein sequence: CATTTSGGSYNEQFF.

DNA of the CDR3: TGTGCCTGGGCTCTGGGGGGATTGAACACTGAAGCTTTCTTT. Translating gives CAWALGGLNTEAFF. The chain employs TRBV30 and TRBJ1-1, with D possibly TRBD1 on 5 matching bases. Germline loops: CDR1 GTSNPN, CDR2 SVGIG (reference sequence). CDR3 length: 14 residues. Trimming took 5 bases from V and 0 from J, leaving 13 bases between them.

This sequence joins TRBV7-2 and TRBJ1-4; no firm D call. CDR1 SGHTA and CDR2 FQGNSA come from the germline V gene. V lost 1 base to trimming and J lost 7 bases, with 13 bases between them. The CDR3 covers 15 residues. CDR3 sequence: CASSLVSGMVEKLFF. The CDR3 DNA follows: TGTGCCAGCAGCTTAGTTTCCGGGATGGTTGAAAAACTGTTTTTT.

V gene TRBV11-2 combines with J gene TRBJ2-5; 8 bases match TRBD1. Per the germline V gene, CDR1 is SGHAT and CDR2 is FQNNGV. Trimming at V came to 3 bases and at J to 5 bases, leaving 17 bases not matched to a gene. This CDR3 spans 18 amino acids. Here the CDR3 reads CASSFWQGANRLVETQYF. As DNA, the CDR3 is TGTGCCAGCAGCTTCTGGCAGGGGGCCAACCGTTTAGTGGAGACCCAGTACTTC.

This clone turned up a few times. The V gene is TRBV18, the J gene TRBJ1-5; D might be TRBD1 (5 bases). Trimming cost V 3 bases and J 1 base, with 16 bases left between them. Germline loops: CDR1 KGHSH, CDR2 LQKENI. The CDR3 sequence is 17 residues long. This CDR3 reads CASSPVPGLLSNQPQHF. The CDR3 DNA reads TGTGCCAGCTCACCGGTGCCGGGACTTTTAAGCAATCAGCCCCAGCATTTT.